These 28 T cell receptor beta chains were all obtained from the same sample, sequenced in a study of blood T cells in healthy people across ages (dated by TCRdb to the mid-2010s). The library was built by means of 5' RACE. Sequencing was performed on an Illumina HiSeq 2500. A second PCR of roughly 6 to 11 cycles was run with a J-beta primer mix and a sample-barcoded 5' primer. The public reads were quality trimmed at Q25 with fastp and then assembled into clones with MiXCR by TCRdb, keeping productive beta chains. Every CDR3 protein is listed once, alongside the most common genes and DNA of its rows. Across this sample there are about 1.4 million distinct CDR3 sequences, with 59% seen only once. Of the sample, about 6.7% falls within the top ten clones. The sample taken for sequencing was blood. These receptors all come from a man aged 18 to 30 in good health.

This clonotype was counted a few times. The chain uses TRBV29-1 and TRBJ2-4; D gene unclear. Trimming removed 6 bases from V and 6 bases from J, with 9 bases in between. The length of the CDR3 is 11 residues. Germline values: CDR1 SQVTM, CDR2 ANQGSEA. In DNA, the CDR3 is TGCAGCGTGCCTGACCGAAACATTCAGTACTTC. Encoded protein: CSVPDRNIQYF.

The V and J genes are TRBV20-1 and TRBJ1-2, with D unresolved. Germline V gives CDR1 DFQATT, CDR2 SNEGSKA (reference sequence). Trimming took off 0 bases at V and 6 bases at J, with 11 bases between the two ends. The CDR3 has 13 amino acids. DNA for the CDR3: TGCAGTGCTAGAGATGGGGAGGTCGATGGCTACACCTTC. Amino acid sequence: CSARDGEVDGYTF.

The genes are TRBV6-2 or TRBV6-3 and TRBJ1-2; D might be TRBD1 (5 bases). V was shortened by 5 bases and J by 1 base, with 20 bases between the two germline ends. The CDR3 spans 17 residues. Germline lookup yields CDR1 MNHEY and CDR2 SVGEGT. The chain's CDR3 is CASSATVMWENNYGYTF. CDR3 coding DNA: TGTGCCAGCAGTGCGACAGTCATGTGGGAGAATAACTATGGCTACACCTTC.

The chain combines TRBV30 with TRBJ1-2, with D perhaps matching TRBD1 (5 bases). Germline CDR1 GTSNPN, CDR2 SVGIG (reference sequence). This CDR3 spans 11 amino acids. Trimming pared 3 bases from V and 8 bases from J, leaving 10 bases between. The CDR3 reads CAWRAGSGYTF. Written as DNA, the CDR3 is TGTGCCTGGAGGGCAGGGAGCGGCTACACCTTC.

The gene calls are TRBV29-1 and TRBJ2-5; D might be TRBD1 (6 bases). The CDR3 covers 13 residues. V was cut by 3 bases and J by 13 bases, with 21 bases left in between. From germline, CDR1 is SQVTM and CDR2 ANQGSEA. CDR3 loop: CSVDRGPSNERYF. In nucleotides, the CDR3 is TGCAGCGTTGACAGGGGCCCTAGCAATGAGCGGTACTTC.

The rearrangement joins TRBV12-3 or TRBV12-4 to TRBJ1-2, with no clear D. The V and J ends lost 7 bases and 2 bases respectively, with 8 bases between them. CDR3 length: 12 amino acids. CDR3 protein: CASKPHNYGYTF. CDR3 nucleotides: TGTGCCAGCAAGCCACACAACTATGGCTACACCTTC.

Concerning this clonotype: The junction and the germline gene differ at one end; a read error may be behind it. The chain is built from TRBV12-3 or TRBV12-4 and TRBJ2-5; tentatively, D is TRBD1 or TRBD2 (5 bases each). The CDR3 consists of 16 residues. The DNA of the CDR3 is TGTGTCAGCAGTTTAACGGTGTCGTGGGGGCAAGAGACCCAGTACTTC. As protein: CVSSLTVSWGQETQYF.

For the CDR3, the DNA is TGTGCCAGCAGCTTTACTATGGGTGCGGGCGAGCAGTACTTC. Translating it yields CASSFTMGAGEQYF. The gene calls are TRBV7-9 and TRBJ2-4; D might be TRBD2 (5 bases). Near its end, the DNA agrees better with TRBJ2-7, so the J call may be wrong. Germline CDR1 SEHNR, CDR2 FQNEAQ (reference sequence). This CDR3 is 14 amino acids long.

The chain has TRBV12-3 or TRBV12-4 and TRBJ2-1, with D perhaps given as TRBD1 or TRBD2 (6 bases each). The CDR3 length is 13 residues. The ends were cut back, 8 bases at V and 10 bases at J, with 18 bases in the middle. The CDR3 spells CASVNREAQEQFF. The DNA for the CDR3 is TGTGCCAGCGTCAACAGGGAGGCTCAGGAGCAGTTCTTC.

CDR3 region: CASSKDCPDTQYF. As DNA, the CDR3 is TGTGCCAGCAGCAAAGATTGCCCAGATACGCAGTATTTT. This chain connects TRBV21-1 to TRBJ2-3. TRBV21-1 is termed a pseudogene. CDR3 length: 13 residues.

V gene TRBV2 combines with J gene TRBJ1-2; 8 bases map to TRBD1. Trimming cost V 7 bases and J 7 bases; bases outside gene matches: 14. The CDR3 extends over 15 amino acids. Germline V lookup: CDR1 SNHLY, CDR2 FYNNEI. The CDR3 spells CASTPDGQGAGGYTF. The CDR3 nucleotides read TGTGCCAGCACTCCCGACGGGCAGGGGGCGGGTGGCTACACCTTC.

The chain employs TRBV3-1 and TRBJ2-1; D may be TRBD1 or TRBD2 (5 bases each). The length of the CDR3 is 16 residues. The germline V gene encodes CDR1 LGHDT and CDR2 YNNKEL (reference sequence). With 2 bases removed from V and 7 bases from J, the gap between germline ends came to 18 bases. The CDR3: CASSQLAQLKGNEQFF. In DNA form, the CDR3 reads TGTGCCAGCAGCCAACTAGCTCAGTTAAAGGGGAATGAGCAGTTCTTC.

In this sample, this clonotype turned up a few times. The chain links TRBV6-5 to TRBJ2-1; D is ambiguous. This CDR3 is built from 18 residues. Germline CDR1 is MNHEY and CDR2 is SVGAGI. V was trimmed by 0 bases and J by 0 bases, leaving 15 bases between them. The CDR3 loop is CASSYSVSARSSYNEQFF. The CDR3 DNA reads TGTGCCAGCAGTTACTCGGTGTCAGCTAGGAGCTCCTACAATGAGCAGTTCTTC.

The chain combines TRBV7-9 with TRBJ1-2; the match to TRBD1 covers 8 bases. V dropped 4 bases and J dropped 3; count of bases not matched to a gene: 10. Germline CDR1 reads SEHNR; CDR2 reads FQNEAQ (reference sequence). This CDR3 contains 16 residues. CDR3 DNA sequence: TGTGCCAGCAGCTCCCCCCGACAGGGGAAGGACTATGGCTACACCTTC. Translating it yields CASSSPRQGKDYGYTF.

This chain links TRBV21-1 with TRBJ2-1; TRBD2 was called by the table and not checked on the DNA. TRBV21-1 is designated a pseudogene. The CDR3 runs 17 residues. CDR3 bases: TGTGCCAGCAGGCGTTCTAGGACTAGCGCAAACTACAATGAGCAGTTCTTC. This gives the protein CASRRSRTSANYNEQFF.

This CDR3 is CASSQVLAGSAETQYF. As DNA, the CDR3 is TGCGCCAGCAGCCAAGTTCTAGCGGGGTCTGCCGAGACCCAGTACTTC. This rearrangement joins TRBV4-1 to TRBJ2-5; 9 positions agree with TRBD2. V shed 1 base and J 5 bases; nucleotides not matched to a gene: 8. Per the germline V gene, CDR1 is MGHRA and CDR2 is YSYEKL. CDR3 size: 16 residues.

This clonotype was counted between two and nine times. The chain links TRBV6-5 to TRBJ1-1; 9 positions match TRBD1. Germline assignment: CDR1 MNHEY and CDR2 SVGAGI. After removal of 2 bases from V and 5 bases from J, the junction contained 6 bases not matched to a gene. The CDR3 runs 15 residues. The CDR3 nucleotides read TGTGCCAGCAGTTACCTACAGGGGACAGGGACTGAAGCTTTCTTT. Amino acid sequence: CASSYLQGTGTEAFF.

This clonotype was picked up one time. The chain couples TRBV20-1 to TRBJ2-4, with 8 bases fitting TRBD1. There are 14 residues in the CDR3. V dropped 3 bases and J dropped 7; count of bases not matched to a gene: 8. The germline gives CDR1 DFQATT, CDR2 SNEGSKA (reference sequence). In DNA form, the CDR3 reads TGCAGTGCTAGTCTCCGGGACAGGCAGAACATTCAGTACTTC. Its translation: CSASLRDRQNIQYF.

This chain's CDR3 is CASSQAPDRGATDTQYF. DNA of the CDR3: TGTGCCAGCAGCCAAGCCCCGGACAGGGGTGCCACAGATACGCAGTATTTT. V and J are TRBV4-2 and TRBJ2-3, with 9 nucleotides matching TRBD1. Germline-derived CDR1 and CDR2 are LGHNA and YNFKEQ. This CDR3 has 17 amino acids. After removal of 1 base from V and 2 bases from J, the junction contained 7 bases not matched to a gene.

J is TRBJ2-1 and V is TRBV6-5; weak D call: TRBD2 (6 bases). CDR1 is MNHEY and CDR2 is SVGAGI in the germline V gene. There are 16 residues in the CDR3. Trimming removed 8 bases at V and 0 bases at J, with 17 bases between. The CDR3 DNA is TGTGCCAGCCAATCTAGCGTAGGGACCTCCTACAATGAGCAGTTCTTC. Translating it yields CASQSSVGTSYNEQFF.

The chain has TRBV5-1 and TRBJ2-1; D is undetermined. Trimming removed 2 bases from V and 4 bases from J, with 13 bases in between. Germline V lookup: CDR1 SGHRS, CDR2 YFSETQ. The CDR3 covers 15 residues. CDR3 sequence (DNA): TGCGCCAGCAGCTTCGGGTCGGCCGGGTACAATGAGCAGTTCTTC. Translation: CASSFGSAGYNEQFF.

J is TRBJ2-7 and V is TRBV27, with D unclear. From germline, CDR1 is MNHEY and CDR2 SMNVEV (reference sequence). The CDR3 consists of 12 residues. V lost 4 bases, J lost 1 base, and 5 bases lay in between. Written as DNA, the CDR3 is TGTGCCAGCAGTTGTTGGTCCTACGAGCAGTACTTC. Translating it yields CASSCWSYEQYF.

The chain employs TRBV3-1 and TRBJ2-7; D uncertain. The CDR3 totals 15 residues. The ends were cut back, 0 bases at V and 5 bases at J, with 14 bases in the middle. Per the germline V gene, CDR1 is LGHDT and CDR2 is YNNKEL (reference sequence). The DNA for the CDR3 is TGTGCCAGCAGCCAAGATACAGCCTCTTGGGACGAGCAGTACTTC. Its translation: CASSQDTASWDEQYF.

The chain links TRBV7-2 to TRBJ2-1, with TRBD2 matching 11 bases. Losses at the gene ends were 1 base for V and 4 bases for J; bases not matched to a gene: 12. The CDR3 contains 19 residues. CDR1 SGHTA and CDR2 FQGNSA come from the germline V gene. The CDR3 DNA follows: TGTGCCAGCAGCTTAGTTTTGGGACGTAGCGGGAGGGGTTACAATGAGCAGTTCTTC. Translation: CASSLVLGRSGRGYNEQFF.

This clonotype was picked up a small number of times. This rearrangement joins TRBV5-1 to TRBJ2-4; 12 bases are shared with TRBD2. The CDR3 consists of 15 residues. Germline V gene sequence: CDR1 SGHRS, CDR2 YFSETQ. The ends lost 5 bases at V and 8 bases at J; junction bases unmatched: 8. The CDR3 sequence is CASRTSGSVGDIQYF. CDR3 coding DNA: TGCGCCAGCAGGACTAGCGGGAGCGTTGGGGACATTCAGTACTTC.

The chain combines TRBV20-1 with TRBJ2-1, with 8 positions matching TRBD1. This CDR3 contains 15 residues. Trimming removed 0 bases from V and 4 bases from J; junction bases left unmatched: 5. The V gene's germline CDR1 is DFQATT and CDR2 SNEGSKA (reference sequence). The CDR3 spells CSARDHRTGYNEQFF. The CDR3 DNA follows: TGCAGTGCTAGAGATCACAGGACAGGGTACAATGAGCAGTTCTTC.

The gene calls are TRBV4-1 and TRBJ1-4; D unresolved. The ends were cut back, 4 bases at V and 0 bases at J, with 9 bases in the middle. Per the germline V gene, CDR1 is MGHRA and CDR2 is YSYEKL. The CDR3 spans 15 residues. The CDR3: CASSPNIATNEKLFF. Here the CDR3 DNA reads TGCGCCAGCAGCCCGAATATTGCAACTAATGAAAAACTGTTTTTT.

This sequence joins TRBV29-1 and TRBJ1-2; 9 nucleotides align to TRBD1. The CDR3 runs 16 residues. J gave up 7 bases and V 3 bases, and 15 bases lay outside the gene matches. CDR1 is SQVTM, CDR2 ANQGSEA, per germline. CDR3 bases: TGCAGCGTTGATTACATCGAGGACAGGGGCGGCTGTGGCTACACCTTC. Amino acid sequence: CSVDYIEDRGGCGYTF.